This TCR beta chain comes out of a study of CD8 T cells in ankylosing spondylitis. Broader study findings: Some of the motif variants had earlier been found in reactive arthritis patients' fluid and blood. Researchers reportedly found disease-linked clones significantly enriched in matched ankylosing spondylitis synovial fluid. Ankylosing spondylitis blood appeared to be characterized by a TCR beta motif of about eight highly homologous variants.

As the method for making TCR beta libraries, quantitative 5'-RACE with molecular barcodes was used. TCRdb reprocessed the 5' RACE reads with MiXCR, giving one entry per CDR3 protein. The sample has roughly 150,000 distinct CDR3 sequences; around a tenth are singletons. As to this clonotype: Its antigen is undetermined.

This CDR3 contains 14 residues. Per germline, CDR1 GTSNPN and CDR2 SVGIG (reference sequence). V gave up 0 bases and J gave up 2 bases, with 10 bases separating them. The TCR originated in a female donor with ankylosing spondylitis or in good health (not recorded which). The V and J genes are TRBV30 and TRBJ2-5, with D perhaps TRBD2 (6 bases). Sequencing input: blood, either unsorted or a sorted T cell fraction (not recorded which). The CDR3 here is CAWSVGSGQETQYF. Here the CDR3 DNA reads TGTGCCTGGAGTGTGGGTAGCGGACAAGAGACCCAGTACTTC.